This T cell receptor (beta chain) was obtained from a study of cytomegalovirus exposure and HLA in healthy donors. PCR employed 60 Vbeta and 13 Jbeta primers. Clones were read by immunoSEQ multiplex PCR, and TCRdb kept only the in-frame ones, dropping some. Altogether some 140,000 clones are present, around 79% being singletons, with the ten largest covering 7.7%. The CDR3 consists of 19 residues. Germline CDR1 reads MNHNS; CDR2 reads SASEGT. V dropped 0 bases and J dropped 5; count of bases not matched to a gene: 13. The sequence was collected from a man aged 25-45 years in good health and CMV-seropositive. This sequence joins TRBV6-1 and TRBJ2-7; TRBD2 agrees at 13 bases. The sequenced sample was PBMCs. The CDR3, as DNA: TGTGCCAGCAGTGAAGCTACTGGACTAGCGGGAGTATGGAGCCACGAGCAGTACTTC. This encodes CASSEATGLAGVWSHEQYF.